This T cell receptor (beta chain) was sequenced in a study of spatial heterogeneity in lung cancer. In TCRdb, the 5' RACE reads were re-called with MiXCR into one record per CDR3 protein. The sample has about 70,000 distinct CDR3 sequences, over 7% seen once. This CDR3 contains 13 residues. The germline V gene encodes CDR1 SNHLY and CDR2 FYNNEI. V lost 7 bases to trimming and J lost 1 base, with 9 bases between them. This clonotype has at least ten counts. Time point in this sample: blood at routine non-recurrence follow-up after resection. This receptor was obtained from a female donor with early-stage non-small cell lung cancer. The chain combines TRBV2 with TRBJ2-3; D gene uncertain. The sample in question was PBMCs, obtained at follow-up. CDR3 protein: CASNSLGTDTQYF. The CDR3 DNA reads TGTGCCAGCAACTCATTAGGCACAGATACGCAGTATTTT.